This T cell receptor (beta chain) was profiled in a study of identical twins. This clonotype was seen only once. Its antigen remains unknown. Overall study results and limits: Zero-insertion analyses could be partly confounded by invariant MAIT and iNKT cells. These conclusions were based on statistical analysis (cross-sectional, not following the same donors). Carriage of fewer insertions was seen in abundant cord blood beta clonotypes, whereas memory repertoires showed none.

CDR3 length: 17 amino acids. CDR1 and CDR2 from the germline V gene are DFQATT and SNEGSKA (reference sequence). The trim removed 3 bases at V and 5 bases at J, leaving 15 bases unmatched. MiXCR was run by TCRdb on the 5' RACE reads, yielding one entry per CDR3 protein. The sample comprises 250,000 to 350,000 distinct CDR3 sequences, 6.5% to 9.5% of which are singletons, and around 2.1% rests with the top ten. These data were likewise used in another study, on yellow fever vaccine responses in identical twins.

This receptor was identified in a woman aged 18 to 35 in good health. The chain joins TRBV20-1 to TRBJ2-5; TRBD2 matches 10 bases. The material sequenced was memory (CD45RO+) T cells sorted from blood. CDR3: CSASLDMVAGGVETQYF. The CDR3 bases are TGCAGTGCTAGCCTAGATATGGTAGCGGGGGGAGTGGAGACCCAGTACTTC.